These 22 T cell receptor beta chains share one sample of origin, sequenced in a study of cytomegalovirus exposure and HLA in healthy donors. Primers for the PCR totalled 60 Vbeta and 13 Jbeta. Sequencing was performed with immunoSEQ multiplex PCR; in TCRdb, only in-frame clones are kept and a portion is missing. The sample shows around 90,000 clones, about four fifths of them seen only once. The specimen was PBMCs. These receptor sequences come from a man aged 45 to 65 in good health and CMV-seronegative.

V and J are TRBV27 and TRBJ2-1, with 10 nucleotides matching TRBD2. The CDR3 has 13 amino acids. V shed 6 bases, J shed 10 bases, and the junction held 6 bases outside the gene matches. Germline V gene data show CDR1 as MNHEY and CDR2 as SMNVEV (reference sequence). The CDR3 region is CASRTSGLSEQFF. CDR3 DNA: TGTGCCAGCAGGACTAGCGGGCTCTCCGAGCAGTTCTTC.

The rearrangement uses TRBV28 and TRBJ1-5; D is unresolved. The CDR3 sequence is 14 residues long. CDR1 is MDHEN and CDR2 is SYDVKM in the germline V gene. V was clipped by 2 bases and J by 0 bases, with 5 bases between them. CDR3 in DNA: TGTGCCAGCAGTTTACCGTATAGCAATCAGCCCCAGCATTTT. Translated: CASSLPYSNQPQHF.

The rearrangement links TRBV19 to TRBJ2-3; TRBD2 is a possible D gene (6 bases). V was pared by 7 bases and J by 4 bases, with 18 bases between. The CDR3 runs 15 residues. CDR1 and CDR2 from the germline V gene are LNHDA and SQIVND (reference sequence). CDR3 amino acids: CASTRRGAGPDTQYF. CDR3 nucleotides: TGTGCCAGTACTCGTCGCGGGGCAGGACCAGATACGCAGTATTTT.

The V call is TRBV11-2, the J call TRBJ2-1; D not certain. Looked up from germline, CDR1 is SGHAT and CDR2 is FQNNGV. The V gene lost 5 bases and the J gene lost 1 base, with 12 bases spanning the gap. This CDR3 is built from 15 residues. DNA for the CDR3: TGTGCCAGCAGCACCCTTTCTAAGTCCTACAATGAGCAGTTCTTC. Protein product: CASSTLSKSYNEQFF.

CDR3 bases: TGTGCCAGCAGCTTATTAGCGGGTTGGTCCGGCCAGCAGTACTTC. It specifies CASSLLAGWSGQQYF. This chain joins TRBV7-2 and TRBJ2-7, with 7 bases that match TRBD2. The V gene end was trimmed by 2 bases and the J gene end by 8 bases; junction bases not matched to a gene: 12. Per the germline V gene, CDR1 is SGHTA and CDR2 is FQGNSA. The CDR3 has 15 residues.

This chain connects TRBV6-5 to TRBJ2-2, with D possibly being TRBD1 (6 bases). Germline CDR1 and CDR2: MNHEY and SVGAGI. The V gene lost 5 bases and the J gene lost 4 bases, with 14 bases spanning the gap. The CDR3 is made up of 15 amino acids. This CDR3 reads CASSPGTTITGELFF. The CDR3 DNA follows: TGTGCCAGCAGTCCCGGGACAACCATCACCGGGGAGCTGTTTTTT.

The chain has TRBV5-1 and TRBJ2-1, with 11 bases fitting TRBD2. The germline CDR1 and CDR2 sequences are SGHRS and YFSETQ. Unmatched junction bases numbered 15, after V lost 1 base and J lost 9 bases. The CDR3 spans 18 residues. CDR3 coding DNA: TGCGCCAGCAGCTTGCGTGCTAGCGGGAGGTCCGATCTGACTGAGCAGTTCTTC. It yields the protein CASSLRASGRSDLTEQFF. The full variable domain, its missing parts supplied by reference TRBV5-1 and TRBJ2-1, is KAGVTQTPRYLIKTRGQQVTLSCSPISGHRSVSWYQQTPGQGLQFLFEYFSETQRNKGNFPGRFSGRQFSNSRSEMNVSTLELGDSALYLCASSLRASGRSDLTEQFFGPGTRLTVL.

CDR3 nucleotides: TGTGCCAGTAGCGTTGGGACTAGCGGGAGGGAGACCCAGTACTTC. This encodes CASSVGTSGRETQYF. The chain uses TRBV19 and TRBJ2-5; 15 bases fit TRBD2. V dropped 6 bases and J dropped 5; count of bases not matched to a gene: 4. This CDR3 has 15 amino acids. CDR1 and CDR2 (germline): LNHDA, SQIVND (reference sequence). Filled out from reference TRBV19 and TRBJ2-5, the complete variable domain reads DGGITQSPKYLFRKEGQNVTLSCEQNLNHDAMYWYRQDPGQGLRLIYYSQIVNDFQKGDIAEGYSVSREKKESFPLTVTSAQKNPTAFYLCASSVGTSGRETQYFGPGTRLLVL.

The chain joins TRBV5-1 to TRBJ2-1; perhaps TRBD2 as D (5 bases). CDR1 and CDR2 (germline): SGHRS, YFSETQ. Trimming removed 2 bases at V and 8 bases at J, with 14 bases between. This CDR3 contains 14 residues. CDR3 loop: CASSFTTTVDEQFF. In nucleotides, the CDR3 is TGCGCCAGCAGCTTTACGACTACCGTGGATGAGCAGTTCTTC.

The rearrangement joins TRBV7-2 to TRBJ2-7; D call uncertain. The CDR3 contains 13 residues. The germline gives CDR1 SGHTA, CDR2 FQGNSA. Trimming removed 5 bases at V and 0 bases at J, with 8 bases between. The DNA of the CDR3 is TGTGCCAGCAGCCCTAGTCTCTCCTACGAGCAGTACTTC. Protein sequence: CASSPSLSYEQYF.

The J gene is TRBJ2-5, the V gene TRBV28; TRBD2 might be the D (5 bases). V lost 5 bases, J lost 5 bases, and 18 bases lay in between. CDR1 and CDR2 from the germline V gene are MDHEN and SYDVKM. There are 15 residues in the CDR3. The chain's CDR3 is CASSKLGALGETQYF. In nucleotides, the CDR3 is TGTGCCAGCAGTAAACTAGGAGCCCTGGGGGAGACCCAGTACTTC. The full variable domain, its missing parts supplied by reference TRBV28 and TRBJ2-5, is DVKVTQSSRYLVKRTGEKVFLECVQDMDHENMFWYRQDPGLGLRLIYFSYDVKMKEKGDIPEGYSVSREKKERFSLILESASTNQTSMYLCASSKLGALGETQYFGPGTRLLVL.

The chain links TRBV11-2 to TRBJ2-2; 10 nucleotides match TRBD1. The CDR3 spans 17 residues. J was trimmed by 5 bases and V by 0 bases; bases with no gene match: 6. CDR1 is SGHAT, CDR2 FQNNGV, per germline. CDR3 in amino acids: CASSLDRDRGRTGELFF. The CDR3 DNA is TGTGCCAGCAGCTTAGATCGGGACAGGGGTAGAACCGGGGAGCTGTTTTTT.

In nucleotides, the CDR3 is TGTGCCAGCAGCTTAGATTGGACTAGCGGGAGTTACAATGAGCAGTTCTTC. It codes for CASSLDWTSGSYNEQFF. The gene calls are TRBV11-3 and TRBJ2-1, with TRBD2 identical over 13 bases. Germline V gene lookup returns CDR1 SGHNT and CDR2 YENEEA. V lost 0 bases and J lost 4; bases outside the gene matches: 3. The CDR3 is 17 residues long.

The sample holds one count of this clone. V gene TRBV28 combines with J gene TRBJ1-1; 7 positions match TRBD1. This CDR3 spans 14 amino acids. Germline V gives CDR1 MDHEN, CDR2 SYDVKM. J lost 0 bases, V lost 5 bases, and 3 bases had no gene match. The CDR3 here is CASSPDRVNTEAFF. CDR3 bases: TGTGCCAGCAGTCCTGACAGGGTGAACACTGAAGCTTTCTTT.

This chain links TRBV14 with TRBJ2-7; 8 bases fit TRBD2. V lost 1 base to trimming and J lost 0 bases; unmatched junction nucleotides: 11. The CDR3 has 18 residues. The germline gives CDR1 SGHDN, CDR2 FVKESK. CDR3 DNA: TGTGCCAGCAGCCAAGGCGTAGCCGGGAGGGAGCGCTCCTACGAGCAGTACTTC. This encodes CASSQGVAGRERSYEQYF. Full variable domain (outside the CDR3, taken from reference TRBV14 and TRBJ2-7): EAGVTQFPSHSVIEKGQTVTLRCDPISGHDNLYWYRRVMGKEIKFLLHFVKESKQDESGMPNNRFLAERTGGTYSTLKVQPAELEDSGVYFCASSQGVAGRERSYEQYFGPGTRLTVT.

This chain joins TRBV6-5 and TRBJ2-3; 11 nucleotides match TRBD2. CDR1 and CDR2 (germline): MNHEY, SVGAGI. This CDR3 spans 16 amino acids. V dropped 0 bases and J dropped 5; count of bases not matched to a gene: 4. CDR3 sequence: CASSYSSGRGLDTQYF. CDR3 coding DNA: TGTGCCAGCAGTTACTCTAGCGGGAGGGGTCTAGATACGCAGTATTTT.

The J gene is TRBJ2-7, the V gene TRBV27, with D tentatively TRBD1 (5 bases). Germline V gene data show CDR1 as MNHEY and CDR2 as SMNVEV (reference sequence). Trimming took 3 bases from V and 9 from J, leaving 12 bases between them. This CDR3 is built from 12 residues. The CDR3 loop reads CASSFVGATQYF. The CDR3 DNA reads as TGTGCCAGCAGTTTTGTAGGGGCTACGCAGTACTTC.

The CDR3 loop reads CASSAGGLEAFF. The CDR3 DNA is TGTGCCAGCAGTGCAGGGGGCCTTGAAGCTTTCTTT. The chain links TRBV27 to TRBJ1-1, with 8 nucleotides matching TRBD1. There are 12 residues in the CDR3. V dropped 5 bases and J dropped 7; count of bases not matched to a gene: 3. Germline-derived CDR1 and CDR2 are MNHEY and SMNVEV (reference sequence).

This clone was detected only once. This chain joins TRBV7-8 and TRBJ1-5; TRBD1 is a possible D gene (6 bases). Trimming stripped 6 bases from V and 7 bases from J, with 19 bases between. Germline V CDR1 and CDR2: SGHVS, FQNEAQ. The CDR3 consists of 15 residues. The CDR3 sequence is CASRAGAHPNQPQHF. CDR3 DNA sequence: TGTGCCAGCAGAGCAGGGGCCCACCCCAACCAGCCCCAGCATTTT.

The CDR3 sequence: CASTQTGNTEAFF. The CDR3 DNA sequence: TGTGCCAGCACCCAGACAGGGAACACTGAAGCTTTCTTT. The J gene is TRBJ1-1, the V gene TRBV6-5, with TRBD1 as a possible D gene (6 bases). Between the trimmed V and J ends, which lost 7 bases and 1 base, there was a span of 10 bases. Per germline, CDR1 MNHEY and CDR2 SVGAGI. CDR3 length equals 13 residues.

This chain links TRBV7-2 with TRBJ1-1, with 8 bases identical to TRBD1. There are 14 residues in the CDR3. Trimming at V came to 5 bases and at J to 5 bases, leaving 7 bases not matched to a gene. Germline-derived CDR1 and CDR2 are SGHTA and FQGNSA. CDR3 sequence (DNA): TGTGCCAGCAGCCGGGACAGGTCAGGTACTGAAGCTTTCTTT. This encodes CASSRDRSGTEAFF.

This clone turned up a few times. The chain combines TRBV6-5 with TRBJ2-1; 9 bases map to TRBD1. J lost 8 bases, V lost 6 bases, and 5 bases had no gene match. Per the germline V gene, CDR1 is MNHEY and CDR2 is SVGAGI. This CDR3 region has 13 residues. The CDR3 DNA reads as TGTGCCAGCAGAGGACAGGGGTGGTATGAGCAGTTCTTC. Translating gives CASRGQGWYEQFF.